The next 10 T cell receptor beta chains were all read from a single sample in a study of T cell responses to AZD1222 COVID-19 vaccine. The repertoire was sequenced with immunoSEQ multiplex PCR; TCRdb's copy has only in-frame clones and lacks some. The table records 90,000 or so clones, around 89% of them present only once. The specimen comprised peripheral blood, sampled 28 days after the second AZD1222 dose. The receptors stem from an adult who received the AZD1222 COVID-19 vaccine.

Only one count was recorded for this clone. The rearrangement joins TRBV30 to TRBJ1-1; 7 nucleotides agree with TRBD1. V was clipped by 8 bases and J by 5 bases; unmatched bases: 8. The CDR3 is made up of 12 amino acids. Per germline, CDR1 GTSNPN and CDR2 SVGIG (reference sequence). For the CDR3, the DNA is TGTGCCACAGCCCCAGGGGGGACTGAAGCTTTCTTT. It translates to CATAPGGTEAFF.

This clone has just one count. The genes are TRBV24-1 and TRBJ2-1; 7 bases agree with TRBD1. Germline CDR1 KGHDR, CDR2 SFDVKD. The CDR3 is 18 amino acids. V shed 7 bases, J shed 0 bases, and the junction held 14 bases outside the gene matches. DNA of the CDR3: TGTGCCACCAGCCAGACCTTAAAGACAGGGACCTCCTACAATGAGCAGTTCTTC. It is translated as CATSQTLKTGTSYNEQFF.

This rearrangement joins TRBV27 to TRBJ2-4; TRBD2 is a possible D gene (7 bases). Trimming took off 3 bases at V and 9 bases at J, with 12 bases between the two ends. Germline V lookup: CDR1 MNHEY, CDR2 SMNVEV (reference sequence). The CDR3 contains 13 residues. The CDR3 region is CASSFEGGGIQYF. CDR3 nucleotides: TGTGCCAGCAGTTTCGAGGGGGGGGGCATTCAGTACTTC.

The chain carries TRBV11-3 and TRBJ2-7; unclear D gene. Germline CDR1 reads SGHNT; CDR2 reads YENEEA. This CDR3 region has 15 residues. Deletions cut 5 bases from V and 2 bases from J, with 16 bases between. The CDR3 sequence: CASSLGGSSTYEQYF. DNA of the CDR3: TGTGCCAGCAGCCTCGGCGGATCCTCAACCTACGAGCAGTACTTC.

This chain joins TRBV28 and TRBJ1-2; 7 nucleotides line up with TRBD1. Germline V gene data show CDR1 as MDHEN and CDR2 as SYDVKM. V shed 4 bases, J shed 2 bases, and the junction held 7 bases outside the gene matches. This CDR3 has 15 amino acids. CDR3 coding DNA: TGTGCCAGCAGTTCCTCCGGGACAGCAAACTATGGCTACACCTTC. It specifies CASSSSGTANYGYTF.

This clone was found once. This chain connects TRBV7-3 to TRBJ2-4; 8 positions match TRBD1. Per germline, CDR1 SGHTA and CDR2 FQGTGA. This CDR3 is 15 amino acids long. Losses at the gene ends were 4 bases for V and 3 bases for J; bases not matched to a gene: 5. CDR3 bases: TGTGCCAGCAGCTCCGGACAGGGTGGCAAAAACATTCAGTACTTC. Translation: CASSSGQGGKNIQYF.

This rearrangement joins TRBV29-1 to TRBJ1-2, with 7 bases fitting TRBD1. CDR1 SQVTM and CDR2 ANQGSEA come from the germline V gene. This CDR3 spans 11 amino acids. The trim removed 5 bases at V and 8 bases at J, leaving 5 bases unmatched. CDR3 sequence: CSVPPGGGYTF. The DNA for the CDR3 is TGCAGCGTTCCCCCAGGGGGGGGCTACACCTTC.

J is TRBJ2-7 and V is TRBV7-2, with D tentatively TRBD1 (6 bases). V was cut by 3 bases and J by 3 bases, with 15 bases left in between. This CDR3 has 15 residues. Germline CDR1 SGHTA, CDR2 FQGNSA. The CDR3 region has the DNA TGTGCCAGCAGCTTCACCCGGGACACAAACTACGAGCAGTACTTC. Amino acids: CASSFTRDTNYEQYF.

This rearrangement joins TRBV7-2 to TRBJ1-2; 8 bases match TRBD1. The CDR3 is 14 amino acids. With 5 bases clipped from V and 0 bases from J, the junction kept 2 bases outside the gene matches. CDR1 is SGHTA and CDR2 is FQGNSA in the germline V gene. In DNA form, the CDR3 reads TGTGCCAGCAGCCAGGGACAGGCTAACTATGGCTACACCTTC. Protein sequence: CASSQGQANYGYTF.

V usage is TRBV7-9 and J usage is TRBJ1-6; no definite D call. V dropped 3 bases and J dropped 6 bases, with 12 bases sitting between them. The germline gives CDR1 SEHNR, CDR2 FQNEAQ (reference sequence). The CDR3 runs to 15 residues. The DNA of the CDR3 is TGTGCCAGCAGCTTCGGGGATGTGTTTAATTCACCCCTCCACTTT. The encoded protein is CASSFGDVFNSPLHF.